A selection of T cell receptor beta chains follows, all from one sample in a study of beta chain features in type 1 diabetes. TCRdb's copy holds only in-frame clones and misses some; the assay was immunoSEQ multiplex PCR. The sample yields fewer than 400,000 clones, roughly 8.8% seen once. Sequencing was carried out using central memory CD4+ T cells from blood. Source of these receptors: a man aged 30 to 45 with type 1 diabetes. Each CDR3 is given with its conserved first and last residue. Fields, in order: CDR3 protein, CDR3 DNA, J gene, clone size, V gene, D gene. A D gene is named only where the DNA matches it firmly. Part of the rows lack a size; the others show once, few, many or a class for expanded clones.

CDR3aa: CASSGGQGRYGYTF
CDR3nt: TGTGCCAGCAGTGGTGGACAGGGGCGCTATGGCTACACCTTC
j_gene: TRBJ1-2
abundance: few
v_gene: TRBV2
d_gene: TRBD1

CDR3aa: CSVEENRANEKLFF
CDR3nt: TGCAGCGTTGAAGAAAACAGGGCTAATGAAAAACTGTTTTTT
j_gene: TRBJ1-4
abundance: few
v_gene: TRBV29-1
d_gene: -

CDR3aa: CAWSAQTSGNQPQHF
CDR3nt: TGTGCCTGGAGTGCCCAGACTAGCGGCAATCAGCCCCAGCATTTT
j_gene: TRBJ1-5
abundance: few
v_gene: TRBV30
d_gene: -

CDR3aa: CASRGGTGNNEQFF
CDR3nt: TGTGCCAGCAGAGGGGGGACAGGGAACAATGAGCAGTTCTTC
j_gene: TRBJ2-1
abundance: many
v_gene: TRBV11-2
d_gene: TRBD1

CDR3aa: CASIILSLINHTQYF
CDR3nt: TGCGCCAGCATAATTCTTAGCCTAATCAACCATACGCAGTATTTT
j_gene: TRBJ2-3
abundance: few
v_gene: TRBV23-1
d_gene: -

CDR3aa: CAISLEGEVAFF
CDR3nt: TGTGCCATCAGTTTAGAGGGGGAAGTAGCTTTCTTT
j_gene: TRBJ1-1
abundance: -
v_gene: TRBV10-3
d_gene: -

CDR3aa: CSVGFDAGNIQYF
CDR3nt: TGCAGCGTTGGATTCGACGCGGGGAACATTCAGTACTTC
j_gene: TRBJ2-4
abundance: few
v_gene: TRBV29-1
d_gene: -

CDR3aa: CASSLIREQYF
CDR3nt: TGTGCCAGCAGCTTAATAAGAGAGCAGTACTTC
j_gene: TRBJ2-7
abundance: few
v_gene: TRBV5-5
d_gene: -

CDR3aa: CASSYRGRGYTF
CDR3nt: TGTGCCAGCAGTTATAGGGGGCGAGGCTACACCTTC
j_gene: TRBJ1-2
abundance: -
v_gene: TRBV28
d_gene: TRBD1

CDR3aa: CSVEANPGETQYF
CDR3nt: TGCAGCGTTGAAGCCAACCCAGGGGAGACCCAGTACTTC
j_gene: TRBJ2-5
abundance: few
v_gene: TRBV29-1
d_gene: -

CDR3aa: CASSLGAVYSYEQYF
CDR3nt: TGCGCCAGCAGCTTGGGTGCGGTATACTCCTACGAGCAGTACTTC
j_gene: TRBJ2-7
abundance: -
v_gene: TRBV5-1
d_gene: -

CDR3aa: CASSFPTSGGAEQYF
CDR3nt: TGTGCCAGCAGCTTTCCGACTAGCGGGGGGGCTGAACAGTACTTC
j_gene: TRBJ2-7
abundance: -
v_gene: TRBV7-2
d_gene: TRBD2

CDR3aa: CASSLAYGSYEQYF
CDR3nt: TGTGCCAGCAGCTTAGCCTACGGTAGCTACGAGCAGTACTTC
j_gene: TRBJ2-7
abundance: -
v_gene: TRBV7-2
d_gene: -

CDR3aa: CATSRRTGVGDEKLFF
CDR3nt: TGTGCCACCAGCAGAAGAACCGGGGTAGGGGATGAAAAACTGTTTTTT
j_gene: TRBJ1-4
abundance: -
v_gene: TRBV15
d_gene: -

CDR3aa: CASSPGDRRGAQYF
CDR3nt: TGTGCCAGCAGTCCGGGGGACCGTCGGGGGGCGCAGTATTTT
j_gene: TRBJ2-3
abundance: -
v_gene: TRBV27
d_gene: TRBD2

CDR3aa: CASSRGGTGNTIYF
CDR3nt: TGTGCCAGCAGCCGCGGTGGGACTGGAAACACCATATATTTT
j_gene: TRBJ1-3
abundance: -
v_gene: TRBV9
d_gene: -

CDR3aa: CASSRGLAVETQYF
CDR3nt: TGTGCCAGCAGCCGAGGACTAGCGGTAGAGACCCAGTACTTC
j_gene: TRBJ2-5
abundance: -
v_gene: TRBV7-9
d_gene: TRBD2

CDR3aa: CASSPVTGELFF
CDR3nt: TGTGCCAGCTCACCAGTCACCGGGGAGCTGTTTTTT
j_gene: TRBJ2-2
abundance: -
v_gene: TRBV18
d_gene: -

CDR3aa: CASMGSLNTEAFF
CDR3nt: TGCGCCAGCATGGGCAGCCTTAACACTGAAGCTTTCTTT
j_gene: TRBJ1-1
abundance: few
v_gene: TRBV10-1
d_gene: -

CDR3aa: CASSEAGPPSSHF
CDR3nt: TGTGCCAGCAGTGAAGCGGGGCCGCCCTCTAGCCATTTT
j_gene: TRBJ1-5
abundance: -
v_gene: TRBV2
d_gene: -

CDR3aa: CASTRGGGNEQFF
CDR3nt: TGTGCCAGCACCCGGGGCGGGGGCAATGAGCAGTTCTTC
j_gene: TRBJ2-1
abundance: -
v_gene: TRBV7-2
d_gene: TRBD2

CDR3aa: CASSLQAASTDTQYF
CDR3nt: TGTGCCAGCAGCTTACAAGCGGCTAGCACAGATACGCAGTATTTT
j_gene: TRBJ2-3
abundance: few
v_gene: TRBV7-2
d_gene: -

CDR3aa: CASSVLGNQETQYF
CDR3nt: TGTGCCAGCAGCGTACTAGGGAACCAAGAGACCCAGTACTTC
j_gene: TRBJ2-5
abundance: -
v_gene: TRBV9
d_gene: -

CDR3aa: CASLLGRARSPLHF
CDR3nt: TGTGCCAGTCTCCTGGGGAGGGCACGATCACCCCTCCACTTT
j_gene: TRBJ1-6
abundance: -
v_gene: TRBV6-1
d_gene: -

CDR3aa: CASADRGGTDTQYF
CDR3nt: TGTGCCAGCGCGGACAGGGGGGGCACAGATACGCAGTATTTT
j_gene: TRBJ2-3
abundance: -
v_gene: TRBV6-5
d_gene: TRBD1

CDR3aa: CASSWGQETYGYTF
CDR3nt: TGTGCCAGCAGCTGGGGACAGGAGACTTATGGCTACACCTTC
j_gene: TRBJ1-2
abundance: few
v_gene: TRBV5-6
d_gene: TRBD1

CDR3aa: CASSGGRPGETQYF
CDR3nt: TGTGCCAGCAGTGGGGGACGGCCTGGCGAGACCCAGTACTTC
j_gene: TRBJ2-5
abundance: -
v_gene: TRBV2
d_gene: -

CDR3aa: CASTPGPHNSPLHF
CDR3nt: TGTGCCAGCACCCCGGGACCGCATAATTCACCCCTCCACTTT
j_gene: TRBJ1-6
abundance: -
v_gene: TRBV9
d_gene: -

CDR3aa: CASSLRKGVKTGELFF
CDR3nt: TGTGCCAGCAGCTTAAGGAAGGGGGTAAAGACCGGGGAGCTGTTTTTT
j_gene: TRBJ2-2
abundance: many
v_gene: TRBV5-6
d_gene: -

CDR3aa: CASSLSISQRVENEQFF
CDR3nt: TGCGCCAGCAGCTTGAGTATTTCTCAGAGAGTGGAGAATGAGCAGTTCTTC
j_gene: TRBJ2-1
abundance: few
v_gene: TRBV5-1
d_gene: -

CDR3aa: CASYEGPSTDTQYF
CDR3nt: TGCGCCAGCTATGAAGGACCGAGTACAGATACGCAGTATTTT
j_gene: TRBJ2-3
abundance: -
v_gene: TRBV5-1
d_gene: -

CDR3aa: CASSLDGAGTDTQYF
CDR3nt: TGTGCCAGCAGTCTGGACGGGGCAGGTACAGATACGCAGTATTTT
j_gene: TRBJ2-3
abundance: -
v_gene: TRBV2
d_gene: -

CDR3aa: CASSVLTGVANTEAFF
CDR3nt: TGTGCCAGCAGTGTTTTGACAGGGGTGGCGAACACTGAAGCTTTCTTT
j_gene: TRBJ1-1
abundance: few
v_gene: TRBV2
d_gene: TRBD1

CDR3aa: CASSARTVGETQYF
CDR3nt: TGCGCCAGCAGCGCAAGGACTGTGGGGGAGACCCAGTACTTC
j_gene: TRBJ2-5
abundance: few
v_gene: TRBV5-1
d_gene: -

CDR3aa: CASRHLPGNYGYTF
CDR3nt: TGCGCCAGCAGGCACCTTCCCGGAAACTATGGCTACACCTTC
j_gene: TRBJ1-2
abundance: few
v_gene: TRBV5-1
d_gene: -

CDR3aa: CASSFSAVYNEQFF
CDR3nt: TGTGCCAGCAGCTTTTCGGCGGTATACAATGAGCAGTTCTTC
j_gene: TRBJ2-1
abundance: -
v_gene: TRBV11-2
d_gene: -

CDR3aa: CASSQGTANTEAFF
CDR3nt: TGCGCCAGCAGCCAAGGGACAGCGAACACTGAAGCTTTCTTT
j_gene: TRBJ1-1
abundance: few
v_gene: TRBV4-3
d_gene: -

CDR3aa: CASSIGTWSLHEQYF
CDR3nt: TGTGCCAGCAGTATAGGGACCTGGAGCCTCCACGAGCAGTACTTC
j_gene: TRBJ2-7
abundance: -
v_gene: TRBV28
d_gene: -

CDR3aa: CASSLRGGGLGDTQYF
CDR3nt: TGTGCCAGCAGCCTCCGAGGCGGGGGCCTAGGGGATACGCAGTATTTT
j_gene: TRBJ2-3
abundance: few
v_gene: TRBV7-9
d_gene: -

CDR3aa: CSVEGAGGEQFF
CDR3nt: TGCAGCGTTGAAGGGGCCGGGGGGGAGCAGTTCTTC
j_gene: TRBJ2-1
abundance: -
v_gene: TRBV29-1
d_gene: TRBD2

CDR3aa: CAIMAKSSTDTQYF
CDR3nt: TGTGCCATCATGGCTAAGAGTAGCACAGATACGCAGTATTTT
j_gene: TRBJ2-3
abundance: -
v_gene: TRBV10-3
d_gene: -

CDR3aa: CASSMGQGSYEQYF
CDR3nt: TGCGCCAGCAGCATGGGACAGGGGAGCTACGAGCAGTACTTC
j_gene: TRBJ2-7
abundance: -
v_gene: TRBV5-1
d_gene: TRBD1

CDR3aa: CASSRTLLRGRVDEQYF
CDR3nt: TGTGCCAGCAGCCGAACCCTCCTCCGGGGCAGGGTTGACGAGCAGTACTTC
j_gene: TRBJ2-7
abundance: few
v_gene: TRBV7-2
d_gene: -

CDR3aa: CASSPLPEVGELFF
CDR3nt: TGTGCCAGCTCACCACTCCCTGAGGTCGGGGAGCTGTTTTTT
j_gene: TRBJ2-2
abundance: -
v_gene: TRBV18
d_gene: -

CDR3aa: CASSYSLGETQYF
CDR3nt: TGTGCCAGCAGTTACTCGTTAGGGGAGACCCAGTACTTC
j_gene: TRBJ2-5
abundance: few
v_gene: TRBV6-5
d_gene: -

CDR3aa: CASRLYTEAFF
CDR3nt: TGTGCCAGCAGGCTTTACACTGAAGCTTTCTTT
j_gene: TRBJ1-1
abundance: few
v_gene: TRBV6-6
d_gene: -